Listed below are T cell receptor beta chains from one sample, sequenced in a study of Tregs in tolerant kidney transplant recipients. Clones were sequenced by immunoSEQ multiplex PCR, and TCRdb holds only the in-frame ones, with some missing. The table includes tens of thousands of clones, about 89% detected once. Source material: Tregs from blood. All receptors come from a human donor in good health. CDR3s include the opening cysteine and the closing phenylalanine or tryptophan. D genes are given only for firm matches. Not every row has a clone size; where given, it reads once, few, many or a size class.

cdr3_nt: TGCGCCAGCAGCCAAGGCCGAGGACTAGCGGGATATGAGCAGTTCTTC
cdr3_aa: CASSQGRGLAGYEQFF
v_call: TRBV4-1
j_call: TRBJ2-1
d_call: TRBD2
clone_size: NA

cdr3_nt: TGTGCCAGCAGCTTGACCGGGACAGGGAACTATGGCTACACCTTC
cdr3_aa: CASSLTGTGNYGYTF
v_call: TRBV7-3
j_call: TRBJ1-2
d_call: TRBD1
clone_size: NA

cdr3_nt: TGTGCCAGCTCACAGAATAATTCACCCCTCCACTTT
cdr3_aa: CASSQNNSPLHF
v_call: TRBV18
j_call: TRBJ1-6
d_call: NA
clone_size: NA

cdr3_nt: TGTGCCAGCAGCCCCTCGGGGGGGGGCCTCCGGGGACCCCAGCATTTT
cdr3_aa: CASSPSGGGLRGPQHF
v_call: TRBV11-2
j_call: TRBJ1-5
d_call: NA
clone_size: NA

cdr3_nt: TGTGCCAGCAGTTACAGGGGAACGGAGACCCAGTACTTC
cdr3_aa: CASSYRGTETQYF
v_call: TRBV7-9
j_call: TRBJ2-5
d_call: TRBD1
clone_size: NA

cdr3_nt: TGTGCCAGCAGCTTAGCGAGGGATGGCAATCAGCCCCAGCATTTT
cdr3_aa: CASSLARDGNQPQHF
v_call: TRBV7-9
j_call: TRBJ1-5
d_call: NA
clone_size: NA

cdr3_nt: TGTGCCAGTTCCCCCCAGGGGAGCTCCTACGAGCAGTACTTC
cdr3_aa: CASSPQGSSYEQYF
v_call: TRBV19
j_call: TRBJ2-7
d_call: NA
clone_size: NA

cdr3_nt: TGTGCCAGTAGTAGCTTGGCGTACAATGAGCAGTTCTTC
cdr3_aa: CASSSLAYNEQFF
v_call: TRBV19
j_call: TRBJ2-1
d_call: NA
clone_size: NA

cdr3_nt: TGTGCCAGCAGTGAACGGCCTCCGGTCACGCATCAGGACTATAATTCACCCCTCCACTTT
cdr3_aa: CASSERPPVTHQDYNSPLHF
v_call: TRBV6-1
j_call: TRBJ1-6
d_call: NA
clone_size: NA

cdr3_nt: TGCAGCGTTGCAGGGTGGGGTGAGACCCAGTACTTC
cdr3_aa: CSVAGWGETQYF
v_call: TRBV29-1
j_call: TRBJ2-5
d_call: NA
clone_size: NA

cdr3_nt: TGTGCCAGCAGTGAAGGACAGGGGTTATATGGCTACACCTTC
cdr3_aa: CASSEGQGLYGYTF
v_call: TRBV6-1
j_call: TRBJ1-2
d_call: TRBD1
clone_size: NA

cdr3_nt: TGTGCCAGCAGCAAGGGACAATCCTGGCACGAGCAGTACTTC
cdr3_aa: CASSKGQSWHEQYF
v_call: TRBV7-2
j_call: TRBJ2-7
d_call: NA
clone_size: NA

cdr3_nt: TGTGCCAGCAGTTCTTTATGGACTGAAGCTTTCTTT
cdr3_aa: CASSSLWTEAFF
v_call: TRBV7-9
j_call: TRBJ1-1
d_call: NA
clone_size: NA

cdr3_nt: TGTGCCAGCAGTTACCGGACAGCCCGCCAAAACATTCAGTACTTC
cdr3_aa: CASSYRTARQNIQYF
v_call: TRBV6-6
j_call: TRBJ2-4
d_call: NA
clone_size: NA

cdr3_nt: TGCGCCAGCAGCTTGGTGGAGACCCAGTACTTC
cdr3_aa: CASSLVETQYF
v_call: TRBV5-1
j_call: TRBJ2-5
d_call: NA
clone_size: NA

cdr3_nt: TGTGCCAGTAGTATCAGGGCCTCTGGAAACACCATATATTTT
cdr3_aa: CASSIRASGNTIYF
v_call: TRBV19
j_call: TRBJ1-3
d_call: NA
clone_size: few

cdr3_nt: TGTGCCAGCAGTGCCAGGGACAGAAGCTCCTACGAGCAGTACTTC
cdr3_aa: CASSARDRSSYEQYF
v_call: TRBV6-1
j_call: TRBJ2-7
d_call: TRBD1
clone_size: NA

cdr3_nt: TGCAGTGCTAGTCATGGAGAGACCCAGTACTTC
cdr3_aa: CSASHGETQYF
v_call: TRBV20-1
j_call: TRBJ2-5
d_call: NA
clone_size: NA

cdr3_nt: TGTGCCAGCAGCCTGGAGCGGGGGATTACGACCCAGTACTTC
cdr3_aa: CASSLERGITTQYF
v_call: TRBV14
j_call: TRBJ2-5
d_call: TRBD2
clone_size: NA

cdr3_nt: TGTGCCAGCTCACTTCGTCCGAACACTGAAGCTTTCTTT
cdr3_aa: CASSLRPNTEAFF
v_call: TRBV18
j_call: TRBJ1-1
d_call: NA
clone_size: NA

cdr3_nt: TGCGCCAGCAGCTTGGCCTCCTCTGGGGCCAACGTCCTGACTTTC
cdr3_aa: CASSLASSGANVLTF
v_call: TRBV5-1
j_call: TRBJ2-6
d_call: NA
clone_size: NA

cdr3_nt: TGTGCCACCAATTCTGGGGGGACAAATCAGCCCCAGCATTTT
cdr3_aa: CATNSGGTNQPQHF
v_call: TRBV10-3
j_call: TRBJ1-5
d_call: NA
clone_size: NA

cdr3_nt: TGTGCCAGTAGGTACAACATAGGGACCCCTGCCAACTATGGCTACACCTTC
cdr3_aa: CASRYNIGTPANYGYTF
v_call: TRBV19
j_call: TRBJ1-2
d_call: NA
clone_size: NA

cdr3_nt: TGTGCCAGCAGTTACAGCGAAGACGGTCTAAACACCATATATTTT
cdr3_aa: CASSYSEDGLNTIYF
v_call: TRBV6-5
j_call: TRBJ1-3
d_call: NA
clone_size: NA

cdr3_nt: TGTGCCAGCAGCCGGACGGGAGGGCAGTACTTC
cdr3_aa: CASSRTGGQYF
v_call: TRBV7-8
j_call: TRBJ2-7
d_call: TRBD2
clone_size: NA

cdr3_nt: TGTGCCATCAGTCCCTCCCCGGAGACTAGCGGGAAGTTCTACAATGAGCAGTTCTTC
cdr3_aa: CAISPSPETSGKFYNEQFF
v_call: TRBV10-3
j_call: TRBJ2-1
d_call: TRBD2
clone_size: NA